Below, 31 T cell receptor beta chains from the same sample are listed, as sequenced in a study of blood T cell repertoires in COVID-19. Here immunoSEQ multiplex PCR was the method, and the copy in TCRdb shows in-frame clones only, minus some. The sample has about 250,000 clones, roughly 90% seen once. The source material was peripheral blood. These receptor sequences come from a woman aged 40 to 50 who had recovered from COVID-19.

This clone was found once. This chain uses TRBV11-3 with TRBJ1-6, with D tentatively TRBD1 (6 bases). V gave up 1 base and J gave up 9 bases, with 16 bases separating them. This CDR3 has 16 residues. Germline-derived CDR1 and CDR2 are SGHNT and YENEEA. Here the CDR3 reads CASSLARGARGSPLHF. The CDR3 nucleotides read TGTGCCAGCAGCTTAGCCCGGGGGGCGCGGGGTTCACCCCTCCACTTT.

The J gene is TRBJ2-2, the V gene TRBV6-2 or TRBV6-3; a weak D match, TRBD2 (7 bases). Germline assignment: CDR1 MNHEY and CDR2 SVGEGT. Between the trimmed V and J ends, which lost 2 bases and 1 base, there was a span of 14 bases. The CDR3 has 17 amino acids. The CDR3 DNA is TGTGCCAGCAGTTACGGACTAGTAGGGGGGAACACCGGGGAGCTGTTTTTT. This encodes CASSYGLVGGNTGELFF.

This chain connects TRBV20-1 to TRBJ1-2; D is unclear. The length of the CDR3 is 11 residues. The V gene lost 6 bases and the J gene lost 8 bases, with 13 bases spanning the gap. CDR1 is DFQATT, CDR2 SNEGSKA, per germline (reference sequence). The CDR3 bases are TGCAGTGCCGGCCAGGCTCGCGGCTACACCTTC. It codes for CSAGQARGYTF.

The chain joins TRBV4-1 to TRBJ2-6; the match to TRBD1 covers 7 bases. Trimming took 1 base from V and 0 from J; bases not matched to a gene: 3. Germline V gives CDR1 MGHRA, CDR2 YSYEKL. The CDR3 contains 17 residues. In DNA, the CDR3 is TGCGCCAGCAGCCAAGGTTGGGACAGCTCTGGGGCCAACGTCCTGACTTTC. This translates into CASSQGWDSSGANVLTF.

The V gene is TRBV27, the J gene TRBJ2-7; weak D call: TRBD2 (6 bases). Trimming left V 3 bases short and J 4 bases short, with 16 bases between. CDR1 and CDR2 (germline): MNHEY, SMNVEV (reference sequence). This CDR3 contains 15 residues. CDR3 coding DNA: TGTGCCAGCAGTTTGCGTCGGGGGACCCTTTACGAGCAGTACTTC. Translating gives CASSLRRGTLYEQYF.

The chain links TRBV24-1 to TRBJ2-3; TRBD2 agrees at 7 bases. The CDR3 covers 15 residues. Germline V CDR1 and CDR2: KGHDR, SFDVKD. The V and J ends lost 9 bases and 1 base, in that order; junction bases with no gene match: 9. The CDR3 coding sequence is TGTGCCACCTCGGGGAGGGCGCGCGGCACAGATACGCAGTATTTT. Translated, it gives CATSGRARGTDTQYF.

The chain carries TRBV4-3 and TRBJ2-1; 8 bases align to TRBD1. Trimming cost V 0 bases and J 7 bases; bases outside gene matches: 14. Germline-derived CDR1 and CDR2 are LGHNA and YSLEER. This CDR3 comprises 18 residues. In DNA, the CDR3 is TGCGCCAGCAGCCAAGACCCGGCAGGGGGCGCCCCTTGGAATGAGCAGTTCTTC. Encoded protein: CASSQDPAGGAPWNEQFF.

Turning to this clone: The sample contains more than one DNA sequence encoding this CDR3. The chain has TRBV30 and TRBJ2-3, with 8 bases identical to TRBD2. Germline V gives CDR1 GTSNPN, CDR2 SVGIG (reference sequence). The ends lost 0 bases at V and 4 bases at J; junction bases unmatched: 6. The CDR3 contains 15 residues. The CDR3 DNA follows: TGTGCCTGGAGTGTACACGGGGGGGCCGCAGATACGCAGTATTTT. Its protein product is CAWSVHGGAADTQYF.

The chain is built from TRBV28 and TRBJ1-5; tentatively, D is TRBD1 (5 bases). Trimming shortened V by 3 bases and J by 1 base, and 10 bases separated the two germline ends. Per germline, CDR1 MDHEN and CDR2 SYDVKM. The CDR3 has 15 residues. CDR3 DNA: TGTGCCAGCAGTTTGGATGGGGCAAGCAATCAGCCCCAGCATTTT. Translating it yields CASSLDGASNQPQHF.

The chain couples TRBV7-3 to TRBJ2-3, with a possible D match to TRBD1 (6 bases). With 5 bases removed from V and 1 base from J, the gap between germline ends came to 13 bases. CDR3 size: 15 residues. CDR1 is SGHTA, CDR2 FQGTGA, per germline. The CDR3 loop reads CASSVGGYGTDTQYF. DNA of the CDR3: TGTGCCAGCAGCGTAGGGGGTTACGGCACAGATACGCAGTATTTT.

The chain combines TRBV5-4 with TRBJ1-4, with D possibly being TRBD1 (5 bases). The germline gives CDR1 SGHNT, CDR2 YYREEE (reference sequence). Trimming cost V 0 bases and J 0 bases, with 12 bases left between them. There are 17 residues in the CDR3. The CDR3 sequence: CASSLDGATSTNEKLFF. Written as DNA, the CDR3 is TGTGCCAGCAGCTTGGATGGGGCAACATCAACTAATGAAAAACTGTTTTTT.

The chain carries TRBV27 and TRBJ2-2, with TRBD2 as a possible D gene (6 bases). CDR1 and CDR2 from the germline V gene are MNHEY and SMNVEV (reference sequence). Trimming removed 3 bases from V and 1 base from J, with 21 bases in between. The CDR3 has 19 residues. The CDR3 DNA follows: TGTGCCAGCAGTTTTAACGTTCTAGCGAGAAAAAGGAACACCGGGGAGCTGTTTTTT. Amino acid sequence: CASSFNVLARKRNTGELFF.

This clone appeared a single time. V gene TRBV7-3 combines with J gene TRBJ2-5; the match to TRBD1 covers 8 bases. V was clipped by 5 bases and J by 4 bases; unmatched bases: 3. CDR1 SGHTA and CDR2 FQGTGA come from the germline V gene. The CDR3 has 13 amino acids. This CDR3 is CASSGDRGETQYF. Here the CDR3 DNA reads TGTGCCAGCAGCGGAGACAGGGGAGAGACCCAGTACTTC.

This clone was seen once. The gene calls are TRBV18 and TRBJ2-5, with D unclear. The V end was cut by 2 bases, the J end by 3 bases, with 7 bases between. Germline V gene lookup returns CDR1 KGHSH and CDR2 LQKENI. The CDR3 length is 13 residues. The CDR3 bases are TGTGCCAGCTCACCAGGCACTAAAGAGACCCAGTACTTC. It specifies CASSPGTKETQYF.

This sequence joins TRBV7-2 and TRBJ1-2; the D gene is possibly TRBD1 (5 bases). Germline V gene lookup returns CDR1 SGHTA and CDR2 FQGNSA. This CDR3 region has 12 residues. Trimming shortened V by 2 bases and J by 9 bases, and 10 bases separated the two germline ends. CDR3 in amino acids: CASSLSQGSYTF. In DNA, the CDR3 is TGTGCCAGCAGCTTATCCCAGGGAAGCTACACCTTC.

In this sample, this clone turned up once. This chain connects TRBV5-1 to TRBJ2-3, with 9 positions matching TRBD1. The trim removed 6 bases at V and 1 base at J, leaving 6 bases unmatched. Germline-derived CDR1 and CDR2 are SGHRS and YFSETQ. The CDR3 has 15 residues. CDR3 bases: TGCGCCAGCACCTACAGGGGGCGAGGCACAGATACGCAGTATTTT. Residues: CASTYRGRGTDTQYF.

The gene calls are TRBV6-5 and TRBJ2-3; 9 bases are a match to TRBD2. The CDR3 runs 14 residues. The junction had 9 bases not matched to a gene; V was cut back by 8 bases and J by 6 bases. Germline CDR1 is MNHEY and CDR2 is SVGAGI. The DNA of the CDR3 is TGTGCCAGCGGGCGGGGGGGAAACGGGGATACGCAGTATTTT. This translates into CASGRGGNGDTQYF.

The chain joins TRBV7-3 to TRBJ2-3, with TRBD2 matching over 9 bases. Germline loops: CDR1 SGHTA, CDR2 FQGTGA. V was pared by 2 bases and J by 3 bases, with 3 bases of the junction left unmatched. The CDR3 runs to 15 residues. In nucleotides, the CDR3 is TGTGCCAGCAGCTTAGGCGGGGGGGCAACAGATACGCAGTATTTT. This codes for CASSLGGGATDTQYF. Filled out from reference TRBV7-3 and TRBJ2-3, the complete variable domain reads GAGVSQTPSNKVTEKGKYVELRCDPISGHTALYWYRQSLGQGPEFLIYFQGTGAADDSGLPNDRFFAVRPEGSVSTLKIQRTERGDSAVYLCASSLGGGATDTQYFGPGTRLTVL.

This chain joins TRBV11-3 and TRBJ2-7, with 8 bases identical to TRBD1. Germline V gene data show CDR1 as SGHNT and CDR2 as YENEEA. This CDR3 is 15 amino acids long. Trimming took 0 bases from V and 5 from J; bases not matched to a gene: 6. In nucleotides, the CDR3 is TGTGCCAGCAGCTTAGAGAGTGACAGGGGCAACGAGCAGTACTTC. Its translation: CASSLESDRGNEQYF.

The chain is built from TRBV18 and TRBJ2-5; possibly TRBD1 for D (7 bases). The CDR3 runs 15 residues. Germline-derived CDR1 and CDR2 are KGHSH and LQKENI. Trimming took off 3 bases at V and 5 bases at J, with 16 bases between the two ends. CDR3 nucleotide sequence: TGTGCCAGCTCACCCCAGGAGGGGGCATGGGAGACCCAGTACTTC. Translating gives CASSPQEGAWETQYF.

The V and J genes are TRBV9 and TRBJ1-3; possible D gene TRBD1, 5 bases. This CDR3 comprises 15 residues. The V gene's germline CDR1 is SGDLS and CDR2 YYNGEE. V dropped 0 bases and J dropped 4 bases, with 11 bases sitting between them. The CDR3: CASSVEAGPGNTIYF. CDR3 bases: TGTGCCAGCAGCGTAGAAGCGGGGCCAGGAAACACCATATATTTT.

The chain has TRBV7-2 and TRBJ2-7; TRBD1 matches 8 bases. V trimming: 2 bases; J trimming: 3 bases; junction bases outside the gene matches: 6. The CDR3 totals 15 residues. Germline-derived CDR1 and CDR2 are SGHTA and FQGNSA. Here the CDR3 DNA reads TGTGCCAGCAGCTTATCGGGACAGGCCTTCTACGAGCAGTACTTC. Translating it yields CASSLSGQAFYEQYF.

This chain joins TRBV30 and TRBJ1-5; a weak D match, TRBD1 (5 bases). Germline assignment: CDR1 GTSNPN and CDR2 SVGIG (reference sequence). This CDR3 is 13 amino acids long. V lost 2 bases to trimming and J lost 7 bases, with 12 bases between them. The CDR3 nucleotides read TGTGCCTGGAGTCTGGCAGGGAAGCAGCCCCAGCATTTT. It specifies CAWSLAGKQPQHF.

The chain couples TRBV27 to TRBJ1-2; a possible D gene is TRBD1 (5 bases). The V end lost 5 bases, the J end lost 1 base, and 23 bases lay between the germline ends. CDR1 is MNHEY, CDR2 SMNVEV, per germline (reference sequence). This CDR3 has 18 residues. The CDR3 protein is CASSPQGGQGPYNYGYTF. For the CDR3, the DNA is TGTGCCAGCAGTCCCCAGGGCGGCCAAGGCCCCTATAACTATGGCTACACCTTC.

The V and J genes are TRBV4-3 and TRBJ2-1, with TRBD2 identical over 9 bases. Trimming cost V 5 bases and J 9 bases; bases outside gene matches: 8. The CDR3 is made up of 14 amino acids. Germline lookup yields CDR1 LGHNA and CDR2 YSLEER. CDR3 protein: CASSWGSGSGEQFF. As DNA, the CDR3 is TGCGCCAGCAGCTGGGGTAGCGGGAGTGGTGAGCAGTTCTTC.

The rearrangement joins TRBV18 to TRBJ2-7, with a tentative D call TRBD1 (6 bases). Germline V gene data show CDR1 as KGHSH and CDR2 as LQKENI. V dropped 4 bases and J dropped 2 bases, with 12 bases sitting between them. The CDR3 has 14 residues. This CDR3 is CASSQTGGTYEQYF. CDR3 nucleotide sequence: TGTGCCAGCTCACAGACAGGCGGTACCTACGAGCAGTACTTC.

This chain's CDR3 is CSASFAGGEAFF. CDR3 in DNA: TGCAGTGCTAGTTTCGCGGGGGGTGAAGCTTTCTTT. The gene calls are TRBV20-1 and TRBJ1-1; a weak D match, TRBD1 (5 bases). Germline CDR1 is DFQATT and CDR2 is SNEGSKA (reference sequence). V lost 3 bases to trimming and J lost 7 bases, with 12 bases between them. This CDR3 spans 12 amino acids.

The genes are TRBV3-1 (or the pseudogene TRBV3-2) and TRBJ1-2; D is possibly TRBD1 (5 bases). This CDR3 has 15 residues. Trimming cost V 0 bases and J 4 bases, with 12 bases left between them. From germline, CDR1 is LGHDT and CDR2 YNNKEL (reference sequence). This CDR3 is CASSQDRGPLYGYTF. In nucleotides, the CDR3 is TGTGCCAGCAGCCAAGATAGGGGCCCCCTCTATGGCTACACCTTC.

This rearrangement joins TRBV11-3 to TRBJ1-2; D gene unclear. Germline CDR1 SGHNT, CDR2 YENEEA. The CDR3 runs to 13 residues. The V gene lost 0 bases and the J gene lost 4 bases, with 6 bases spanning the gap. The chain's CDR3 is CASSLEQLYGYTF. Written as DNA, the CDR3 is TGTGCCAGCAGCTTAGAACAGCTCTATGGCTACACCTTC.

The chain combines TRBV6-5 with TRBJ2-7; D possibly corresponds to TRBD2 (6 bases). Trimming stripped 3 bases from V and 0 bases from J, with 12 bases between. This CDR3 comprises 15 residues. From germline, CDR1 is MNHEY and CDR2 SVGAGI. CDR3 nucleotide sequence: TGTGCCAGCAGTTATCGGGGACTGAGCTCCTACGAGCAGTACTTC. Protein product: CASSYRGLSSYEQYF.

CDR3: CASSTGQGALLGYGYTF. In nucleotides, the CDR3 is TGTGCCAGCAGTACCGGACAGGGGGCTCTACTAGGCTATGGCTACACCTTC. The chain carries TRBV27 and TRBJ1-2; the match to TRBD1 covers 11 bases. The ends lost 5 bases at V and 4 bases at J; junction bases unmatched: 12. Germline V gene data show CDR1 as MNHEY and CDR2 as SMNVEV (reference sequence). The CDR3 is made up of 17 amino acids.